A selection of T cell receptor beta chains follows, all from one sample in a study of control samples from healthy donors and cancer patients. Using immunoSEQ multiplex PCR, the repertoire was profiled, and TCRdb retains in-frame clones only, with some absent. The table lists around 130,000 clones, roughly 90% of them singletons. Sequencing input: blood. All receptors come from a man between 18 and 29 years old in good health. Both conserved end residues are part of each CDR3. Each record gives: V gene, D gene, CDR3 protein. The D gene is left open where the match is weak.

>TRBV6-1|TRBD2
CASSEALAVLTDTQYF
>TRBV6-6|-
CASSRQTSYTDTQYF
>TRBV11-3|TRBD1
CASSLGQGNTGELFF
>TRBV3-1/TRBV3-2|-
CASSQDRGENYGYTF
>TRBV5-1|-
CASSLGDNYGYTF
>TRBV7-6|TRBD2
CASQGSGGEETQYF
>TRBV4-1|-
CASSQLGGTSNTGELFF
>TRBV27|-
CASSETGVLHEQYF
>TRBV5-5|TRBD2
CASSRSQRAGGGHEQFF
>TRBV19|TRBD1
CASSIRGPYGYTF
>TRBV6-5|-
CASRRPTTDGTQYF
>TRBV6-5|-
CASPSGFTYEQYF
>TRBV5-1|TRBD1
CASRGQSSTDTQYF
>TRBV6-4|-
CASSDSDNNEQFF
>TRBV6-5|-
CASSYVGGLNYGYTF
>TRBV29-1|-
CSVDIGEETQYF
>TRBV10-3|-
CAISESGETQYF
>TRBV6-5|-
CASILRDHTDTQYF
>TRBV5-4|-
CASSFQDGNTEAFF
>TRBV2|-
CASSDNQISFYGYTF
>TRBV6-6|TRBD1
CASSSQGQGATYEQYF
>TRBV7-2|-
CASSSIPRETQYF
>TRBV6-2/TRBV6-3|TRBD2
CASSYERGEGGNTQYF
>TRBV11-2|TRBD2
CASSSTGGFSEQYF
>TRBV11-2|-
CASSFDGRLIPHEQYF
>TRBV30|TRBD2
CAWCPGGTYNEQFF
>TRBV20-1|-
CSARYTFGYTF
>TRBV10-3|TRBD1
CAISVGGRGNQPQHF
>TRBV6-1|-
CASSEGWDPFMNTEAFF
>TRBV11-2|TRBD2
CASSLVGLAGQETQYF
>TRBV4-2|-
CASSQGILNYGYTF
>TRBV5-4|-
CASSGWGTQETQYF
>TRBV6-4|TRBD1
CASSVTGGVSTDTQYF
>TRBV6-5|-
CASNLGARKTYEQYF
>TRBV6-4|TRBD1
CASSDGTGHTDTQYF
>TRBV4-1|TRBD1
CASSQDDRDSDEQYF
>TRBV6-4|TRBD2
CASSDSTSGGANEQFF
>TRBV10-3|TRBD2
CATGRTSGPRSTDTQYF
>TRBV6-4|TRBD2
CASSDPTSGGYQETQYF
>TRBV5-1|-
CASSSGGHLNTEAFF
>TRBV4-1|-
CASSQDTGRAGELFF
>TRBV2|TRBD1
CASRAQGEDTQYF